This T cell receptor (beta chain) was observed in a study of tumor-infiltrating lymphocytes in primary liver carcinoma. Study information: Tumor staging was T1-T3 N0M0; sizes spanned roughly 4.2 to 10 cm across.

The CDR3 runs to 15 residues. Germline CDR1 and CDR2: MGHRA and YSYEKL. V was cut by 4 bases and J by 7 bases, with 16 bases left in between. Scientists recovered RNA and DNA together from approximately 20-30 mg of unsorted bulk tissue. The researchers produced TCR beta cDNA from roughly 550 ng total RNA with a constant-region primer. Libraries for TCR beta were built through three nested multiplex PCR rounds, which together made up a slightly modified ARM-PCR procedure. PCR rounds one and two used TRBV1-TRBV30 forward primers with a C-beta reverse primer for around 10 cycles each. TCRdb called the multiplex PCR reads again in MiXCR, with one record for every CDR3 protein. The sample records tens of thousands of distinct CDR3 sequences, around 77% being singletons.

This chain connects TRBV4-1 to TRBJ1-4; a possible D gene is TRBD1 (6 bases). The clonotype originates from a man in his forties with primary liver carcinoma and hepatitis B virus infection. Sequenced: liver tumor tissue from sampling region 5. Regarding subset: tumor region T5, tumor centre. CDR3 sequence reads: CASSPWGADSEKLFF. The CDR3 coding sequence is TGCGCCAGCAGCCCCTGGGGGGCGGATAGTGAAAAACTGTTTTTT.